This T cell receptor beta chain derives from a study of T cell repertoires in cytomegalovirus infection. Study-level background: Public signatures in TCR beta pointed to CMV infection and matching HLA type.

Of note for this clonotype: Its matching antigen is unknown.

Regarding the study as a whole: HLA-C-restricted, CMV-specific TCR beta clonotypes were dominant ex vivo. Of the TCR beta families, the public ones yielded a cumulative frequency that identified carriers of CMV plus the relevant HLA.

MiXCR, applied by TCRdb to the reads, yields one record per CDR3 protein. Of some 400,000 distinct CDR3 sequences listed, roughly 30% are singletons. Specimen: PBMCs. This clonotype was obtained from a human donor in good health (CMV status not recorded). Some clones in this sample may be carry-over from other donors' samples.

The CDR3 nucleotides read TGTGCCAGCAGTTCCCCCGATACGGGTGAAAAACTGTTTTTT. Amino acid sequence: CASSSPDTGEKLFF. The chain combines TRBV12-3 or TRBV12-4 with TRBJ1-4; D not certain. V lost 4 bases and J lost 7, with 13 bases in between. The CDR3 is 14 residues long.